The clone carrying this TCR beta chain was counted between two and nine times. The antigen is not known. These data come from a study of T cell repertoires in cytomegalovirus infection. Regarding the study as a whole: Based on cumulative public TCR beta family frequency, carriers of CMV plus the relevant HLA were identified.

CDR1 and CDR2 (germline): SGHNT, YYREEE (reference sequence). CDR3 length equals 15 residues. The germline V and J ends were trimmed by 0 bases and 3 bases, with 12 bases remaining between them. MiXCR was run by TCRdb on the reads, yielding one entry per CDR3 protein. Altogether about 300,000 distinct CDR3 sequences are present, roughly a quarter being singletons, with the ten largest covering more than 11%. The chain is built from TRBV5-4 and TRBJ1-2; D may be TRBD1 (5 bases). This TCR was sampled from a human donor in good health (CMV status not recorded). Some clones in this sample may be carry-over from other donors' samples. Sequencing used PBMCs. CDR3 residues: CASSLEGRSDYGYTF. The DNA for the CDR3 is TGTGCCAGCAGCTTGGAGGGACGGAGCGACTATGGCTACACCTTC.